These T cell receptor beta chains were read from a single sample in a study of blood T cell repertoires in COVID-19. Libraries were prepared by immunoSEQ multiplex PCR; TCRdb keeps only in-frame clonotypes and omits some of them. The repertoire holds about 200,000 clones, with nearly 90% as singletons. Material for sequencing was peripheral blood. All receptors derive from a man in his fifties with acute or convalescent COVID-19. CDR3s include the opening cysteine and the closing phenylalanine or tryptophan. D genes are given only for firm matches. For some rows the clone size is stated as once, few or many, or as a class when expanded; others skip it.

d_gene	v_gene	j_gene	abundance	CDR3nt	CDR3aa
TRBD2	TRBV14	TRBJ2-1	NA	TGTGCCAGCAGCCAAGGGGGGGGACGGGTGCAGTTCTTC	CASSQGGGRVQFF
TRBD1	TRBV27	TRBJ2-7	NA	TGTGCCAGCAGTTATAGGACAGGGGCCCGGGACGAGCAGTACTTC	CASSYRTGARDEQYF
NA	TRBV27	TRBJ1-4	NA	TGTGCCAGCAGTTTATCGGCCAGGTGGGCAACTAATGAAAAACTGTTTTTT	CASSLSARWATNEKLFF
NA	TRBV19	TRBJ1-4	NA	TGTGCCAGTAACTACCGTCGGGACACAGCGAGGGAAAAACTGTTTTTT	CASNYRRDTAREKLFF
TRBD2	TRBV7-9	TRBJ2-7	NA	TGTGCCAGCAGCTTATTGGCTAGCGGATCCTACGAGCAGTACTTC	CASSLLASGSYEQYF
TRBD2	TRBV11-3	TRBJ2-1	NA	TGTGCCAGCAGCTTAGACAGCGGGGGGGCCGAGAATGAGCAGTTCTTC	CASSLDSGGAENEQFF
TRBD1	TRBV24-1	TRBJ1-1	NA	TGTGCCACCAGTGATTCCGACAGGGGAACTGAAGCTTTCTTT	CATSDSDRGTEAFF
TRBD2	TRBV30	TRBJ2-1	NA	TGTGCCTGGAGTGTCAGGACTAGCGGATACAATGAGCAGTTCTTC	CAWSVRTSGYNEQFF
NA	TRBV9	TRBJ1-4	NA	TGTGCCAGCAGCGCCTCTGGCGGTGAAGAAAAACTGTTTTTT	CASSASGGEEKLFF
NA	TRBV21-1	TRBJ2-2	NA	TGTGCCAGCAGCAAAAAACAGGGTAGGAACACCGGGGAGCTGTTTTTT	CASSKKQGRNTGELFF
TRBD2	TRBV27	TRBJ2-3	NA	TGTGCCAGCCGCAATACTCTAGCGGGAGGGCTTGGGGATACGCAGTATTTT	CASRNTLAGGLGDTQYF
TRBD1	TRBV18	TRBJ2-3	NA	TGTGCCAGCTCGTATTCCCCGGGACAGGGAGCGGTGAGGCCCACAGATACGCAGTATTTT	CASSYSPGQGAVRPTDTQYF
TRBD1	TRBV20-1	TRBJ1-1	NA	TGCAGTGCTAGTAGCGGACAGGGATGGACTGAAGCTTTCTTT	CSASSGQGWTEAFF
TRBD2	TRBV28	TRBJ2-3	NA	TGTGCCAGCAGTCAATTAGCGGGAGGGGTTGATACGCAGTATTTT	CASSQLAGGVDTQYF
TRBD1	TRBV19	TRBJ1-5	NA	TGTGCCAGTAGTATAATGAGCCGGGACAGGAATCAGCCCCAGCATTTT	CASSIMSRDRNQPQHF
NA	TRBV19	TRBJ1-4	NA	TGTGCCAGTAGTTCAGCCCTGACAGCCACAACTAATGAAAAACTGTTTTTT	CASSSALTATTNEKLFF
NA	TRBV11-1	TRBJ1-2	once	TGTGCCAGCAGCCTGGCGCCCGCGGTTGGCTACACCTTC	CASSLAPAVGYTF
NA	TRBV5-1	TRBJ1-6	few	TGCGCCAGCAATCCAGGGTCTGGGAATTCACCCCTCCACTTT	CASNPGSGNSPLHF
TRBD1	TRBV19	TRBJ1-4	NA	TGTGCCAGTAGTACCGACAGGGCAGGGAATGAAAAACTGTTTTTT	CASSTDRAGNEKLFF
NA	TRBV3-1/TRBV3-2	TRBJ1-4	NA	TGTGCCAGCAGCCAAGTAGGCGGTTCCCAAAAACTGTTTTTT	CASSQVGGSQKLFF
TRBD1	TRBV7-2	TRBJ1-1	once	TGTGCCAGCAGCTTAATGACAGGGGGGTACACTGAAGCTTTCTTT	CASSLMTGGYTEAFF
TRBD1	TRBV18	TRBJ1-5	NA	TGTGCCAGCTCACCACGAGGGGGCCGGGAGGGGCCCCAGCATTTT	CASSPRGGREGPQHF
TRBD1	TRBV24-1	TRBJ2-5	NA	TGTGCCACCAGCGCAACAGGGACAGCTCAAGAGACCCAGTACTTC	CATSATGTAQETQYF
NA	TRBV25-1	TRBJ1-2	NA	TGTGCCAGCAGTGAATATGGAGCAGGGATTGGCTACACCTTC	CASSEYGAGIGYTF
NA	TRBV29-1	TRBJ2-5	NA	TGCAGCGTCCGGCCAGCGGACCCGGGGACCCAGTACTTC	CSVRPADPGTQYF
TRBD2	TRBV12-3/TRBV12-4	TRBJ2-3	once	TGTGCCAGCAGGACTAGCGGCACAGATACGCAGTATTTT	CASRTSGTDTQYF
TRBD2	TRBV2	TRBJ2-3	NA	TGTGCCAGCAGTGGTGAGCGGGGCCCTAGCACAGATACGCAGTATTTT	CASSGERGPSTDTQYF
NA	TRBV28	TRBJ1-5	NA	TGTGCCAGCAGGCACAGGGAGCTCAATCAGCCCCAGCATTTT	CASRHRELNQPQHF
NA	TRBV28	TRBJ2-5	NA	TGTGCCAGCAGTACCACTAGCAACCAAGAGACCCAGTACTTC	CASSTTSNQETQYF
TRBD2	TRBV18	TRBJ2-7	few	TGTGCCAGCTCACCACCGGAGAGACTAGCGGGAGTGCGGGAGCAGTACTTC	CASSPPERLAGVREQYF
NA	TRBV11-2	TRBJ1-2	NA	TGTGCCAGCAGCTTAGGTCTTAACTATGGCTACACCTTC	CASSLGLNYGYTF
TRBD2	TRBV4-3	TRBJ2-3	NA	TGCGCCAGCAGCGCTGGACTAGCCACAGATACGCAGTATTTT	CASSAGLATDTQYF
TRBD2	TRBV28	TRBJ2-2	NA	TGTGCCAGCAGTAGACTAGCGGGAGCCAACCCTCTGAGATCCGGGGAGCTGTTTTTT	CASSRLAGANPLRSGELFF
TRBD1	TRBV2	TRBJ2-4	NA	TGTGCCAGCATAGCCCTGGACAGGGACCCCAAAAACATTCAGTACTTC	CASIALDRDPKNIQYF
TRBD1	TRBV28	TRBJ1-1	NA	TGTGCCGCGACAGGGGTATTTGAAGCTTTCTTT	CAATGVFEAFF
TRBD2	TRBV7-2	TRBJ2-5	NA	TGTGCCAGCAGCACCCGACTAGCGGGGGGAGAGACCCAGTACTTC	CASSTRLAGGETQYF
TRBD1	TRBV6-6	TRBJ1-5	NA	TGTGCCAGCAGTCTCCACCGGGACAGGGGGCGGATAAGCAATCAGCCCCAGCATTTT	CASSLHRDRGRISNQPQHF
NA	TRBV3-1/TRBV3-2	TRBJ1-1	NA	TGTGCCAGCAGCCAAGGAAACCAGGGTTCGACTGAAGCTTTCTTT	CASSQGNQGSTEAFF
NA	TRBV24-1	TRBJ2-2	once	TGTGCCACCAGTGATTTAGCGTTAACCGGGGAGCTGTTTTTT	CATSDLALTGELFF
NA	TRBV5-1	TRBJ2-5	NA	TGCGCCAGCAGTCAAGGGGTCCAAGAGACCCAGTACTTC	CASSQGVQETQYF
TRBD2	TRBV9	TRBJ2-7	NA	TGTGCCAGCAGCCCCGGGACTAGCGGACCCTACGAGCAGTACTTC	CASSPGTSGPYEQYF
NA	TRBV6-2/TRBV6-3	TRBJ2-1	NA	TGTGCCAGCAGTTACTCGGACAGCCACTACAATGAGCAGTTCTTC	CASSYSDSHYNEQFF
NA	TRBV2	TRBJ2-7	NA	TGTGCCAGCAGTGTGACCTCGGGGGAGCAGTACTTC	CASSVTSGEQYF
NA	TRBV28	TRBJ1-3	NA	TGTGCCAGCAGTTCCCCACGGGACTCTGGAAACACCATATATTTT	CASSSPRDSGNTIYF
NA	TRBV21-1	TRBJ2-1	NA	TGTGCCAGCAGCAAAGAGCTCCGACAGTGGGGTTTAGGTGAGCAGTTCTTC	CASSKELRQWGLGEQFF
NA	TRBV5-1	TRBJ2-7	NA	TGCGCCAGCAGTAAAACAGGGTACTACGAGCAGTACTTC	CASSKTGYYEQYF
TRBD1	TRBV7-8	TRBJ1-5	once	TGTGCCAGCAGCTTTACCGTACAGGGGCCGAATCAGCCCCAGCATTTT	CASSFTVQGPNQPQHF
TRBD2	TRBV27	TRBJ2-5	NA	TGTGCCAGCCGTAGGACTAGCTTTTCGGAGACCCAGTACTTC	CASRRTSFSETQYF
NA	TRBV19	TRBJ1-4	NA	TGTGCCAGTAGTACGACAGGTATTTCAACTAATGAAAAACTGTTTTTT	CASSTTGISTNEKLFF
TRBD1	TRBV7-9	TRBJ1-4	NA	TGTGCCGGGGGACAGGATGGCGAAAAACTGTTTTTT	CAGGQDGEKLFF
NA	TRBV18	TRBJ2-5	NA	TGTGCCAGCTCACCCCAGGGGGAGACCCAGTACTTC	CASSPQGETQYF
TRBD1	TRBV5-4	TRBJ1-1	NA	TGTGCCAGCAGCCGGAACGGACAGGGCACTGAAGCTTTCTTT	CASSRNGQGTEAFF